Sequencing of this T cell receptor (beta chain) was carried out in a study of shared clonotypes between healthy human individuals. Whole-study context: Researchers assigned three CD4 naive, three CD4 memory, two CD8 naive and one CD8 memory plate to each donor.

Only Caucasian adults living in Nashville, Tennessee served as donors. Findings and caveats of the study: Clonotype sharing across a few donors was observed for roughly 5% of naive CD4 clonotypes.

Sequencing used immunoSEQ multiplex PCR; TCRdb keeps in-frame clones, though not all of them. The repertoire holds roughly 1,000,000 clones, with about 80% as singletons. This clone was detected a few times. What it binds is unknown. This receptor was obtained from a man aged 18 to 30 in good health. Some clones in this sample may be carry-over from other donors' samples. The sample was memory CD4+ T cells from PBMCs. Noted subset: CD45RA-negative fraction.

Written as DNA, the CDR3 is TGTGCCAGCAGTGCAACCAGGGTACCTCAGGAGACCCAGTACTTC. Its translation is CASSATRVPQETQYF. The gene calls are TRBV6-6 and TRBJ2-5, with D tentatively TRBD1 (5 bases). V lost 5 bases and J lost 5, with 18 bases in between. Germline CDR1 reads MNHNY; CDR2 reads SVGAGI (reference sequence). The CDR3 spans 15 residues.